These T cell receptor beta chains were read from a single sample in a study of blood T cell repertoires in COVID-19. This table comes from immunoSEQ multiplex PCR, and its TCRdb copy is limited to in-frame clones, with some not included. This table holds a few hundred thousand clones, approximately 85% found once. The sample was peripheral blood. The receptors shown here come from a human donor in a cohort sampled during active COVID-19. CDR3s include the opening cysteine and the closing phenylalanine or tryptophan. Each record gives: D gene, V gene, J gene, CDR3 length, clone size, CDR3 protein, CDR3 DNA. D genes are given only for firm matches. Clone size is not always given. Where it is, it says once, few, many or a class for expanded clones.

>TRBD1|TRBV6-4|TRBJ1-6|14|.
CASSPGQGASPLHF
TGTGCCAGCAGCCCGGGACAGGGGGCCTCACCCCTCCACTTT
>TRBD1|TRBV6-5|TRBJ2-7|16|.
CASSYSTGQRSYEQYF
TGTGCCAGCAGTTACTCGACGGGACAGAGGTCCTACGAGCAGTACTTC
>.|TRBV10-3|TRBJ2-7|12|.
CAVGQRLYEQYF
TGTGCCGTAGGACAGAGGCTCTACGAGCAGTACTTC
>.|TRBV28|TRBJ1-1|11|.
CASSLGREAFF
TGTGCCAGCAGTTTAGGCAGAGAAGCTTTCTTT
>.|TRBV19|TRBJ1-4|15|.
CASSYSIATNEKLFF
TGTGCCAGTAGTTACTCCATTGCAACTAATGAAAAACTGTTTTTT
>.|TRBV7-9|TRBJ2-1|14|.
CASTPKGGAWEQFF
TGTGCCAGCACCCCTAAGGGGGGGGCCTGGGAGCAGTTCTTC
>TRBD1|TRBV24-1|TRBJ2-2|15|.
CATSDRDRGPGELFF
TGTGCCACCAGCGACCGGGACAGGGGGCCCGGGGAGCTGTTTTTT
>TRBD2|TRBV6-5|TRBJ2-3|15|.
CASKRTSGGGDTQYF
TGTGCCAGCAAACGGACTAGCGGGGGTGGAGATACGCAGTATTTT
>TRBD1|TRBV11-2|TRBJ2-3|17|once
CASSLEGQGRSTDTQYF
TGTGCCAGCAGCTTAGAGGGACAGGGGAGAAGCACAGATACGCAGTATTTT
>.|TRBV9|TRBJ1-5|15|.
CASSGNLGTDQPQHF
TGTGCCAGCAGCGGCAACTTAGGTACAGATCAGCCCCAGCATTTT
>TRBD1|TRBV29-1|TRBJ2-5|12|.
CSALDRDETQYF
TGCAGCGCTTTGGACAGGGATGAGACCCAGTACTTC
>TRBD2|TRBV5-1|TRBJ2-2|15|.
CASAGASGLAGELFF
TGCGCCAGCGCTGGGGCTAGCGGGCTTGCCGGGGAGCTGTTTTTT
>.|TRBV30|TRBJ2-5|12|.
CAWSDGGLTQYF
TGTGCCTGGAGTGATGGGGGGTTAACCCAGTACTTC
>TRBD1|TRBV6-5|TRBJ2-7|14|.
CASSSTGGIYEQYF
TGTGCCAGCAGTTCGACAGGGGGAATCTACGAGCAGTACTTC
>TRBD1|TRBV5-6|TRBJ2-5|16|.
CASRRVAGTGKETQYF
TGTGCCAGCAGGAGAGTGGCCGGGACAGGGAAAGAGACCCAGTACTTC
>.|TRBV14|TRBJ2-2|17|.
CASSPWGRGTGTGELFF
TGTGCCAGCAGCCCATGGGGCAGGGGAACAGGAACCGGGGAGCTGTTTTTT
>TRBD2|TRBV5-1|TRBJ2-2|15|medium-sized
CASSSSSGGAGELFF
TGCGCCAGCAGCTCATCTAGCGGGGGGGCCGGGGAGCTGTTTTTT
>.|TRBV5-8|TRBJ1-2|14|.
CASSLEAGVYGYTF
TGTGCCAGCAGCTTGGAGGCAGGGGTCTATGGCTACACCTTC
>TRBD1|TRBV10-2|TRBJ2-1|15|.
CASSQDRGRIDEQFF
TGCGCCAGCTCCCAGGACAGGGGGCGCATCGATGAGCAGTTCTTC
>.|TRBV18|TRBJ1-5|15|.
CASSPRTEFNQPQHF
TGTGCCAGCTCACCGAGGACAGAATTCAATCAGCCCCAGCATTTT
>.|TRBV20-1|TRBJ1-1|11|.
CSASLRSEAFF
TGCAGTGCTAGTTTGAGATCTGAAGCTTTCTTT
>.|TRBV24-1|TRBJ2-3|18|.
CATSEIGEATYSTDTQYF
TGTGCCACCAGTGAAATAGGGGAGGCTACCTATAGCACAGATACGCAGTATTTT
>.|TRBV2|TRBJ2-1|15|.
CASSVGGGALNEQFF
TGTGCCAGCAGTGTAGGTGGGGGGGCCCTCAATGAGCAGTTCTTC
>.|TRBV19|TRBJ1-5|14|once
CASTLGGVNQPQHF
TGTGCCAGTACCCTTGGGGGGGTAAATCAGCCCCAGCATTTT
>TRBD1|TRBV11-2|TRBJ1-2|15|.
CASSLRETGPYGYTF
TGTGCCAGCAGCTTAAGAGAGACAGGGCCGTATGGCTACACCTTC
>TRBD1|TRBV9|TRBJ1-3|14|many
CASSQVQGGNTIYF
TGTGCCAGCAGCCAAGTCCAGGGGGGCAACACCATATATTTT
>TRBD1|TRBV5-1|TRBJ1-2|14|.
CASSPIPGQASYTF
TGCGCCAGCAGCCCGATCCCGGGACAGGCTAGCTACACCTTC
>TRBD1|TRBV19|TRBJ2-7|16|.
CASTTRGQGTAQEQYF
TGTGCCAGTACCACTCGGGGACAGGGGACTGCACAGGAGCAGTACTTC
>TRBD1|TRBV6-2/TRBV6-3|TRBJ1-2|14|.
CASSRDRPRDGYTF
TGTGCCAGCAGTCGGGACAGGCCACGGGATGGCTACACCTTC
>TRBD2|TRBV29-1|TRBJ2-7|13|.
CSVGGLAGDEQYF
TGCAGCGTTGGGGGACTAGCGGGGGACGAGCAGTACTTC
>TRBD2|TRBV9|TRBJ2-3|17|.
CASSPRGSGGARDTQYF
TGTGCCAGCAGCCCCCGAGGGAGCGGGGGGGCTCGGGATACGCAGTATTTT
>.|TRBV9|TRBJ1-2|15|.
CASSAPPGSIYGYTF
TGTGCCAGCAGCGCCCCTCCAGGCTCTATCTATGGCTACACCTTC
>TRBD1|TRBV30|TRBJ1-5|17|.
CAWIRTGKSGANQPQHF
TGTGCCTGGATTAGGACAGGGAAAAGTGGAGCCAATCAGCCCCAGCATTTT
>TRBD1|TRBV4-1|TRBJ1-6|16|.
CASSQEGTGSRGPLHF
TGCGCCAGCAGCCAAGAAGGGACAGGGAGCCGAGGGCCCCTCCACTTT
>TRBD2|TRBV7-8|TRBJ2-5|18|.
CASSLAYLLAGNQETQYF
TGTGCCAGCAGCTTAGCCTACTTACTAGCGGGCAACCAAGAGACCCAGTACTTC
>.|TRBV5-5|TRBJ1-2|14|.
CASSLGQTPYGYTF
TGTGCCAGCAGCTTGGGACAGACCCCGTATGGCTACACCTTC
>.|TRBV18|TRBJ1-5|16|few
CASSPPGRRGNQPQHF
TGTGCCAGCTCACCACCGGGCAGGAGGGGCAATCAGCCCCAGCATTTT
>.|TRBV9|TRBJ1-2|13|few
CASSSPQTGGYTF
TGTGCCAGCAGCTCCCCTCAGACGGGGGGCTACACCTTC
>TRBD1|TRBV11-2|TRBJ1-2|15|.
CASRRLQGAQNGYTF
TGTGCCAGCAGGCGTCTCCAGGGGGCGCAGAATGGCTACACCTTC
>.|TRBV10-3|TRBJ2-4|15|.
CAISESRDSKNIQYF
TGTGCCATCAGTGAGTCCCGGGATTCCAAAAACATTCAGTACTTC
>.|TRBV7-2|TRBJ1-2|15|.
CASSLQGRPNYGYTF
TGTGCCAGCAGCTTACAGGGGAGACCTAACTATGGCTACACCTTC